This T cell receptor beta chain was recorded in a study of shared clonotypes between healthy human individuals (dated by TCRdb to between 2020 and 2021). A note on the overall study: Three men and two women, aged 18 to 49 years, made up the cohort. To increase sequencing depth and limit assay-specific biases, different laboratories used diverse techniques to prepare libraries and sequence TCR repertoires. Blood TCR repertoires of five healthy adults were deeply sequenced to estimate repertoire size and the extent of clonotype sharing between individuals. Per donor, leukapheresis produced somewhere between about 0.9 and 10 billion PBMCs. Per donor, three plates each were used for CD4 naive and CD4 memory, two for CD8 naive, and one for CD8 memory. The paper as a whole reports these results and caveats: The small number of donors limited the genetic and exposure-history diversity represented. Naive subsets generally had larger estimated clonotype richness than memory subsets did. Incomplete sequencing was indicated by rarefaction of sorted-subset datasets, despite the large sequencing depth. Sampling was restricted to blood, and TCR repertoires in tissues likely differ from the TCR repertoires found in blood. Sharing across several donors was observed for approximately 5% of naive CD4, over 3% of naive CD8, 2% to 2.5% of memory CD4, and around 0.42% of memory CD8 clonotypes. Based on pairwise subsampling, the degree of clonotype sharing among donors was expected to be affected by sequencing depth. Clonotypes shared by all four sorted-subset donors showed higher generation probabilities than non-shared clonotypes.

Trimming removed 2 bases from V and 7 bases from J, leaving 8 bases between the germline ends. Per the germline V gene (reference sequence), SEHNR is the CDR1 and FQNEAQ is the CDR2. The CDR3 covers 12 residues, taking in both the cysteine and the phenylalanine. Only the CDR3 portion is preserved as DNA: 36 bases, with reading frame beginning at the first base. The donors were healthy, HIV-negative adults who had no recently reported acute infections or vaccinations. All donors were Caucasian adults living in Nashville, Tennessee, USA. CD4+ T cells were enriched through magnetic negative selection, after which naive cells were positively selected on CD45RA and the remaining negative fraction served as the memory subset. Blood was collected by leukapheresis, and PBMCs were isolated by Ficoll-Histopaque density gradient centrifugation and then cryopreserved in liquid nitrogen vapor phase. Purity and quantity of every magnetically sorted T cell population were checked by analytical flow cytometry. From each sorted fraction, genomic DNA was isolated and quantified by UV absorbance on a Nanodrop 2000c.

Notes on this clone: The specificity of this receptor is unknown. One base away there is no much larger clone; base qualities are not given.

TCR CDR3 regions were amplified from genomic DNA by multiplex PCR using the deep immunoSEQ assay. For each cell subset, the extracted genomic DNA was distributed evenly across all wells of several immunoSEQ 96-well plates, and each plate served as one replicate. For sorted subsets, about 200 ng genomic DNA, equal to about 30,000 T cell genomes, was loaded into each replicate PCR. Purified libraries were quantified with a Qubit 3.0 fluorometer, sized on a Bioanalyzer 2100, and re-quantified with the KAPA Library Quantification kit. A separate single-read 150-cycle Illumina NextSeq 550 flow cell was used to sequence each immunoSEQ 96-well plate. The authors' pipeline ran thus. Because only junctional sequences without quality scores were contained in the immunoSEQ output, filtering matching that applied to full-length reads could not be performed. To assign V/J genes and CDR3, sequences were annotated against IMGT germline references using PyIR, a Python wrapper for IgBLAST v1.9. Reads with weak V/J assignments (E-value above 1e-6), missing CDR3, stop codons, out-of-frame junctions, or ambiguous translated residues were removed. V3J clonotypes were defined as sequences sharing the same inferred V gene, J gene, and CDR3 amino acid sequence. The percentage overlap between two repertoires was calculated by dividing the number of shared unique clonotypes by the size of the smaller repertoire. RTK rarefaction, the Chao1 estimator, and Recon v2.1 estimates of unobserved clonotypes were used to assess repertoire richness. Generation probabilities were computed with OLGA for all TCRbeta clonotypes obtained by the gDNA method from four donors. Held by TCRdb, this immuneACCESS table contains in-frame sequences only and omits some clones. Under half of the omission traces to an unresolved V gene where checked; the cause of the rest is unknown. The V and J calls and clone size were taken over from that table, and D and trimming were inferred from the DNA. The table for this sample lists more than 2,000,000 clones; approximately 93% of them were counted only once. The ten largest clones take up 0.35% to 0.45% of the sample.

Sequencing was carried out using naive CD4+ T cells from PBMCs. What the cell subset or site label conveys for this sample: CD45RA+ positively selected. This receptor was identified in a young man in good health. Some clones in this sample may be carry-over from other donors' samples. The V and J segments used are TRBV7-9 and TRBJ1-2; there is no confident call for the D gene. CDR3 reads: CASSLNPAGYTF. The DNA is TGTGCCAGCAGCTTAAACCCTGCTGGCTACACCTTC.